The 29 T cell receptor beta chains listed next were all sequenced from one sample in a study of T cell changes during pregnancy in multiple sclerosis (dated by TCRdb to between 2018 and 2021). The library was produced with the immunoSEQ multiplex PCR assay. This immuneACCESS table, as held by TCRdb, lists in-frame sequences with V and J called but not all clones. Of the missing ones, under half trace to an unresolved V gene in checked studies; the others have no known cause. Present in this sample are about 94,000 clones, approximately 93% of which were seen just once. The ten largest clones take up less than 1% of the sample. Source: peripheral blood, taken after pregnancy. The receptors stem from a female donor with multiple sclerosis, enrolled in a pregnancy study.

The V and J genes are TRBV5-4 and TRBJ1-3; perhaps TRBD1 as D (5 bases). V dropped 3 bases and J dropped 0 bases, with 16 bases sitting between them. The germline V gene has CDR1 SGHNT and CDR2 YYREEE (reference sequence). This CDR3 is 17 amino acids long. This CDR3 reads CASSSAGLGFSGNTIYF. CDR3 nucleotide sequence: TGTGCCAGCAGCTCTGCGGGACTGGGGTTCTCTGGAAACACCATATATTTT.

This sequence joins TRBV28 and TRBJ1-2; D is unresolved. V was trimmed by 5 bases and J by 0 bases, leaving 13 bases between them. Germline V CDR1 and CDR2: MDHEN, SYDVKM. The CDR3 contains 15 residues. DNA for the CDR3: TGTGCCAGCAGTAGCCCAAACTTAGCTAACTATGGCTACACCTTC. Translated, it gives CASSSPNLANYGYTF.

This clone was observed a few times. The gene calls are TRBV27 and TRBJ2-7; 11 bases align to TRBD1. Trimming cost V 5 bases and J 4 bases; bases outside gene matches: 10. CDR3 length equals 16 residues. CDR1 and CDR2 (germline): MNHEY, SMNVEV (reference sequence). CDR3 protein: CASSPTAGTGGYEQYF. The CDR3 nucleotides read TGTGCCAGCAGTCCTACGGCCGGGACAGGGGGTTACGAGCAGTACTTC.

This chain joins TRBV19 and TRBJ1-4, with D uncertain. V dropped 5 bases and J dropped 8 bases, with 18 bases sitting between them. Germline CDR1 reads LNHDA; CDR2 reads SQIVND (reference sequence). The CDR3 runs 15 residues. The CDR3 DNA reads TGTGCCAGTAGTTCCCCGGTCCGCCGATGGGAAAAACTGTTTTTT. Translating gives CASSSPVRRWEKLFF.

The J gene is TRBJ1-1, the V gene TRBV18, with D perhaps matching TRBD1 (5 bases). The CDR3 runs to 13 residues. The germline CDR1 and CDR2 sequences are KGHSH and LQKENI. V was clipped by 6 bases and J by 1 base, with 9 bases between them. In nucleotides, the CDR3 is TGTGCCAGCTCCCGGCAGGGGAACACTGAAGCTTTCTTT. Its protein is CASSRQGNTEAFF.

The chain uses TRBV12-5 and TRBJ1-5, with 8 bases lining up with TRBD1. Germline V CDR1 and CDR2: LGHNT, FRNRAP. Trimming took 1 base from V and 0 from J; bases not matched to a gene: 8. The CDR3 length is 18 residues. The CDR3 spells CASGLGPGQGASNQPQHF. CDR3 in DNA: TGTGCTAGTGGTTTGGGTCCCGGACAGGGTGCTAGCAATCAGCCCCAGCATTTT.

CDR3 amino acids: CSVEVRQINEQFF. The CDR3 DNA is TGCAGCGTTGAAGTCCGACAAATCAATGAGCAGTTCTTC. The chain uses TRBV29-1 and TRBJ2-1; no reliable D call. With 1 base removed from V and 6 bases from J, the gap between germline ends came to 10 bases. Germline CDR1 is SQVTM and CDR2 is ANQGSEA. The CDR3 totals 13 residues.

V is TRBV14 and J is TRBJ2-1; TRBD1 matches 7 bases. The CDR3 extends over 16 amino acids. J was trimmed by 4 bases and V by 1 base; bases with no gene match: 7. Per the germline V gene, CDR1 is SGHDN and CDR2 is FVKESK. CDR3 nucleotides: TGTGCCAGCAGCCAAGGACAGGGAAGGGGGTACAATGAGCAGTTCTTC. Translated: CASSQGQGRGYNEQFF. Filled out from reference TRBV14 and TRBJ2-1, the complete variable domain reads EAGVTQFPSHSVIEKGQTVTLRCDPISGHDNLYWYRRVMGKEIKFLLHFVKESKQDESGMPNNRFLAERTGGTYSTLKVQPAELEDSGVYFCASSQGQGRGYNEQFFGPGTRLTVL.

The V call is TRBV18, the J call TRBJ2-5, with D perhaps TRBD1 (6 bases). CDR1 is KGHSH and CDR2 is LQKENI in the germline V gene. The length of the CDR3 is 13 residues. The V end lost 3 bases, the J end lost 4 bases, and 9 bases lay between the germline ends. The DNA for the CDR3 is TGTGCCAGCTCACCCCAGGGGTCAGAGACCCAGTACTTC. Amino acids: CASSPQGSETQYF.

The rearrangement uses TRBV10-2 and TRBJ2-7; no reliable D call. Deletions cut 8 bases from V and 2 bases from J, with 10 bases between. This CDR3 has 12 residues. CDR1 is WSHSY, CDR2 SAAADI, per germline. This CDR3 reads CASAAGAYEQYF. As DNA, the CDR3 is TGCGCCAGCGCCGCCGGAGCCTACGAGCAGTACTTC.

V is TRBV12-2 and J is TRBJ1-3. TRBV12-2 is a documented pseudogene. The CDR3 is 16 amino acids. In DNA form, the CDR3 reads TGTGCAAGTCGCCTCGACGGAGCTCTAGAGGGAAACACCATATATTTT. The encoded protein is CASRLDGALEGNTIYF.

This clone was seen once. This sequence joins TRBV4-1 and TRBJ1-2, with TRBD1 matching over 7 bases. Germline-derived CDR1 and CDR2 are MGHRA and YSYEKL. V lost 6 bases, J lost 5 bases, and 9 bases stayed unmatched. This CDR3 is 14 amino acids long. The CDR3 is CASRPATGAYGYTF. For the CDR3, the DNA is TGCGCCAGCAGACCCGCTACAGGGGCTTATGGCTACACCTTC.

The chain carries TRBV5-1 and TRBJ2-5, with 8 nucleotides matching TRBD1. This CDR3 is built from 14 residues. The V and J ends lost 2 bases and 2 bases, in that order; junction bases with no gene match: 2. The germline CDR1 and CDR2 sequences are SGHRS and YFSETQ. The CDR3 nucleotides are TGCGCCAGCAGCTTCAGGACAGGGCAAGAGACCCAGTACTTC. The encoded protein is CASSFRTGQETQYF.

The chain carries TRBV4-2 and TRBJ2-2; D is possibly TRBD1 (5 bases). V lost 0 bases and J 7 bases, leaving 12 bases between the germline ends. This CDR3 is built from 15 residues. Germline loops: CDR1 LGHNA, CDR2 YNFKEQ. The DNA for the CDR3 is TGTGCCAGCAGCCAAGATCCCTCCAGGGTCGGGGAGCTGTTTTTT. This encodes CASSQDPSRVGELFF.

This chain connects TRBV27 to TRBJ1-1; D is possibly TRBD1 (5 bases). This CDR3 is built from 14 residues. V lost 7 bases and J 3 bases, leaving 15 bases between the germline ends. Germline V gene data show CDR1 as MNHEY and CDR2 as SMNVEV (reference sequence). Here the CDR3 reads CASTLRTGDTEAFF. For the CDR3, the DNA is TGTGCCAGCACCCTAAGAACGGGGGACACTGAAGCTTTCTTT.

The J gene is TRBJ2-4, the V gene TRBV30, with 7 bases matching TRBD1. The CDR3 is made up of 12 amino acids. With 5 bases clipped from V and 9 bases from J, the junction kept 7 bases outside the gene matches. The germline gives CDR1 GTSNPN, CDR2 SVGIG (reference sequence). The CDR3 coding sequence is TGTGCCTGGGGACTTGGGACAGCCATTCAGTACTTC. Its protein is CAWGLGTAIQYF.

This sequence joins TRBV19 and TRBJ1-2; weak D call: TRBD1 (5 bases). Between the trimmed V and J ends, which lost 2 bases and 4 bases, there was a span of 11 bases. The CDR3 has 14 residues. Germline V lookup: CDR1 LNHDA, CDR2 SQIVND (reference sequence). This chain's CDR3 is CASSIRQGSYGYTF. In nucleotides, the CDR3 is TGTGCCAGTAGTATAAGGCAGGGCAGCTATGGCTACACCTTC.

The chain carries TRBV27 and TRBJ2-1; D gene ambiguous. CDR1 and CDR2 (germline): MNHEY, SMNVEV (reference sequence). This CDR3 region has 12 residues. Trimming left V 5 bases short and J 3 bases short, with 5 bases between. The CDR3: CASSPGYNEQFF. The CDR3 nucleotides read TGTGCCAGCAGTCCCGGCTACAATGAGCAGTTCTTC.

This clone was detected once. The CDR3 nucleotides read TGTGCCAGCAGTCAGCCCAAGGGGGATACGCAGTATTTT. Protein product: CASSQPKGDTQYF. V gene TRBV6-5 combines with J gene TRBJ2-3; D is possibly TRBD1 (5 bases). The CDR3 has 13 residues. Between the trimmed V and J ends, which lost 5 bases and 6 bases, there was a span of 12 bases. Germline CDR1 MNHEY, CDR2 SVGAGI.

The chain has TRBV11-2 and TRBJ2-3; 7 bases are a match to TRBD2. Losses at the gene ends were 3 bases for V and 1 base for J; bases not matched to a gene: 4. The CDR3 is 15 residues long. Per germline, CDR1 SGHAT and CDR2 FQNNGV. The CDR3 protein is CASSFLAVRTDTQYF. Written as DNA, the CDR3 is TGTGCCAGCAGCTTCCTAGCGGTCCGCACAGATACGCAGTATTTT.

This clone showed up just once. The V gene is TRBV5-4, the J gene TRBJ1-3; 9 nucleotides match TRBD1. This CDR3 region has 15 residues. Unmatched junction bases numbered 11, after V lost 9 bases and J lost 4 bases. CDR1 SGHNT and CDR2 YYREEE come from the germline V gene (reference sequence). In nucleotides, the CDR3 is TGTGCCACCCAAGACAGGGGGGCGGTAGGAAACACCATATATTTT. It yields the protein CATQDRGAVGNTIYF.

CDR3: CASSLMAGADGYTF. CDR3 in DNA: TGTGCCAGCAGTTTGATGGCAGGGGCTGATGGCTACACCTTC. The chain is built from TRBV27 and TRBJ1-2; perhaps TRBD1 as D (6 bases). Trimming removed 3 bases from V and 6 bases from J, with 14 bases in between. Germline CDR1 reads MNHEY; CDR2 reads SMNVEV (reference sequence). The length of the CDR3 is 14 residues.

The chain recombines TRBV29-1 with TRBJ2-7, with D uncertain. The V end lost 2 bases, the J end lost 2 bases, and 13 bases lay between the germline ends. The germline CDR1 and CDR2 sequences are SQVTM and ANQGSEA. This CDR3 comprises 14 residues. CDR3 nucleotide sequence: TGCAGCGTTGAACCCCCCGGCAGGCCCTACGAGCAGTACTTC. It codes for CSVEPPGRPYEQYF.

The genes are TRBV15 and TRBJ1-2; D possibly corresponds to TRBD1 (5 bases). This CDR3 has 14 residues. V shed 0 bases and J shed 7 bases, with 12 bases lying between them. The germline V gene encodes CDR1 LNHNV and CDR2 YYDKDF (reference sequence). The CDR3 loop is CATSRDQRGSGYTF. The CDR3 DNA sequence: TGTGCCACCAGCAGAGATCAAAGGGGTTCTGGCTACACCTTC.

The CDR3 DNA reads TGCGCCAGCAGCCAACCCACTAGCGGGAGTAGGGATACGCAGTATTTT. Its protein is CASSQPTSGSRDTQYF. The rearrangement links TRBV4-1 to TRBJ2-3; 11 bases are shared with TRBD2. The germline V gene has CDR1 MGHRA and CDR2 YSYEKL. The CDR3 is made up of 16 amino acids. Trimming cost V 2 bases and J 6 bases; bases outside gene matches: 7.

This clone was counted a single time. The chain employs TRBV6-5 and TRBJ1-5, with TRBD1 matching 7 bases. The CDR3 spans 13 residues. The V gene's germline CDR1 is MNHEY and CDR2 SVGAGI. V lost 5 bases and J lost 5; bases outside the gene matches: 3. In DNA form, the CDR3 reads TGTGCCAGCAGTCCGGACAGGTATCAGCCCCAGCATTTT. Translated: CASSPDRYQPQHF.

The V and J genes are TRBV5-1 and TRBJ2-1, with 9 bases identical to TRBD2. Unmatched junction bases numbered 5, after V lost 4 bases and J lost 3 bases. The germline V gene has CDR1 SGHRS and CDR2 YFSETQ. The CDR3 is 15 amino acids. The CDR3 region is CASSPGLAIYNEQFF. The CDR3 DNA reads TGCGCCAGCAGCCCGGGACTAGCTATCTACAATGAGCAGTTCTTC.

The gene calls are TRBV15 and TRBJ2-5; 8 bases agree with TRBD2. With V trimmed by 0 bases and J by 5 bases, 11 bases remained unmatched. This CDR3 region has 17 residues. Germline-derived CDR1 and CDR2 are LNHNV and YYDKDF (reference sequence). CDR3 region: CATSRDPGGRSRETQYF. The CDR3 DNA sequence: TGTGCCACCAGCAGAGATCCTGGCGGGAGGAGTCGGGAGACCCAGTACTTC. The complete variable domain, with remaining parts taken from reference TRBV15 and TRBJ2-5, reads DAMVIQNPRYQVTQFGKPVTLSCSQTLNHNVMYWYQQKSSQAPKLLFHYYDKDFNNEADTPDNFQSRRPNTSFCFLDIRSPGLGDTAMYLCATSRDPGGRSRETQYFGPGTRLLVL.

The chain couples TRBV5-8 to TRBJ1-4, with no clear D. CDR3 length: 16 residues. From germline, CDR1 is SGHTS and CDR2 YDEGEE. Trimming removed 2 bases at V and 6 bases at J, with 17 bases between. CDR3 in amino acids: CASSFGGGRNDEKLFF. CDR3 sequence (DNA): TGTGCCAGCAGCTTCGGCGGCGGGAGAAACGATGAAAAACTGTTTTTT. Using reference TRBV5-8 and TRBJ1-4 for the parts outside the CDR3, the full variable domain is EAGVTQSPTHLIKTRGQQATLRCSPISGHTSVYWYQQALGLGLQFLLWYDEGEERNRGNFPPRFSGRQFPNYSSELNVNALELEDSALYLCASSFGGGRNDEKLFFGSGTQLSVL.